This T cell receptor (beta chain) was found in a study of high-grade serous ovarian cancer treatment subgroups. Study summary: Samples averaged around 14,000 reads and approximately 7,000 unique TCR beta rearrangements.

Tumor tissue was taken before any definitive surgery or chemotherapy was given. Study results and caveats: Same-patient tumor repertoires overlapped at about 0.095 to 0.85; different patients barely overlapped. TCR relatedness rose with neoantigen level and trended with mutation load. Repertoire analysis covered CDR3 alone, not CDR1 or CDR2.

TCRdb's table, derived via immunoSEQ multiplex PCR, lists solely in-frame clones and lacks some. The sample holds 3,500 to 4,500 clones, more than 70% seen once. Comments on this clone: The antigen is undetermined.

The CDR3 has 14 residues. Germline V gene lookup returns CDR1 SNHLY and CDR2 FYNNEI. V dropped 6 bases and J dropped 5 bases, with 17 bases sitting between them. The chain carries TRBV2 and TRBJ2-7; D may be TRBD2 (6 bases). Sequenced material: tumor tissue. This TCR was sampled from a human donor with high-grade serous ovarian cancer. The CDR3 spells CASSPLEGRHEQYF. The CDR3 DNA sequence: TGTGCCAGCAGCCCCTTGGAGGGGAGGCACGAGCAGTACTTC.